A single sample is the source of the 30 T cell receptor beta chains below, sequenced in a study of T-cell memory formation after mild COVID-19 (dated by TCRdb to 2020 to 2023). Libraries came from 5' RACE. The sequencer listed for this sample is Illumina NovaSeq 6000. TCRdb cleaned the public reads at Q25 with fastp, built clones with MiXCR and kept in-frame beta chains. Rows are combined by CDR3 protein, so each entry shows the most common genes and DNA. The sample records 150,000 to 200,000 distinct CDR3 sequences, around a third of which are singletons. The ten largest clonotypes hold about 11% of the sample. Material: PBMCs or a T cell subset sorted from them (not recorded which). The source is an adult woman who had mild COVID-19 (a few samples of this study predate the infection). The sample titles of this study are shuffled in the database, so cell type and time point are left out; the donor was told from shared clones.

CDR3 in amino acids: CSVDYRDQGSEQYF. The CDR3 DNA reads TGCAGCGTTGATTATAGGGACCAGGGATCCGAGCAGTACTTC. V and J are TRBV29-1 and TRBJ2-7; D may match TRBD1 or TRBD2 (5 bases each). The germline V gene has CDR1 SQVTM and CDR2 ANQGSEA. V lost 3 bases and J 6 bases, leaving 18 bases between the germline ends. The length of the CDR3 is 14 residues.

The rearrangement links TRBV6-5 to TRBJ1-2, with D possibly matching TRBD1 (5 bases). CDR1 and CDR2 (germline): MNHEY, SVGAGI. The CDR3 is 14 amino acids. Deletions cut 5 bases from V and 2 bases from J, with 12 bases between. This chain's CDR3 is CASSRDGRNYGYTF. CDR3 sequence (DNA): TGTGCCAGCAGTCGGGACGGAAGAAACTATGGCTACACCTTC.

The chain combines TRBV20-1 with TRBJ2-5; 9 bases map to TRBD2. Germline CDR1 and CDR2: DFQATT and SNEGSKA (reference sequence). With V trimmed by 1 base and J by 5 bases, 8 bases remained unmatched. This CDR3 has 15 residues. The CDR3 DNA sequence: TGCAGTGCTAGAGGGTTAGCGGGGGTCGGGGAGACCCAGTACTTC. It codes for CSARGLAGVGETQYF.

The rearrangement links TRBV7-9 to TRBJ2-5; D not certain. The V gene's germline CDR1 is SEHNR and CDR2 FQNEAQ (reference sequence). The CDR3 contains 14 residues. V gave up 2 bases and J gave up 4 bases, with 11 bases separating them. The CDR3 sequence is CASSLKGLGETQYF. The CDR3 DNA reads as TGTGCCAGCAGCTTAAAAGGGCTAGGAGAGACCCAGTACTTC.

The CDR3 DNA reads TGTGCCAGCAGCCGGAGGGCGGGAGGGCCGGCTGGGGCCAACGTCCTGACTTTC. Amino acids: CASSRRAGGPAGANVLTF. The V and J genes are TRBV27 and TRBJ2-6; 9 bases map to TRBD2. This CDR3 has 18 residues. Looked up from germline, CDR1 is MNHEY and CDR2 is SMNVEV (reference sequence). V shed 6 bases and J 2 bases; nucleotides not matched to a gene: 11.

The genes are TRBV12-3 or TRBV12-4 and TRBJ1-1; D not certain. The CDR3 has 13 residues. Deletions cut 1 base from V and 6 bases from J, with 9 bases between. CDR3 nucleotides: TGTGCCAGCAGTTTAGTGGAGGGCGCTGAAGCTTTCTTT. Protein sequence: CASSLVEGAEAFF.

This clonotype was recorded a few times. The chain recombines TRBV4-1 with TRBJ2-7; D unclear. The CDR3 loop spans 15 amino acids. The V gene lost 3 bases and the J gene lost 2 bases, with 14 bases spanning the gap. Germline CDR1 and CDR2: MGHRA and YSYEKL. The CDR3 DNA reads TGCGCCAGCAGCCAGGTGCCGGGCGGAACCTACGAGCAGTACTTC. Protein product: CASSQVPGGTYEQYF.

Ten or more counts support this clonotype. The chain has TRBV5-1 and TRBJ2-7; 7 nucleotides align to TRBD1. The CDR3 has 14 amino acids. Germline CDR1 reads SGHRS; CDR2 reads YFSETQ. Trimming took 3 bases from V and 0 from J; bases not matched to a gene: 3. The CDR3 DNA follows: TGCGCCAGCAGCTACGACAGGGCCTCCTACGAGCAGTACTTC. Translated, it gives CASSYDRASYEQYF.

The rearrangement uses TRBV27 and TRBJ1-1; 7 nucleotides agree with TRBD1. The germline CDR1 and CDR2 sequences are MNHEY and SMNVEV (reference sequence). CDR3 length: 14 residues. J lost 4 bases, V lost 6 bases, and 8 bases had no gene match. As DNA, the CDR3 is TGTGCCAGCAGCAAACAGGGGAGGGGCACTGAAGCTTTCTTT. Amino acids: CASSKQGRGTEAFF.

In its sample, this clonotype was seen a few times. V gene TRBV5-1 combines with J gene TRBJ2-3; maybe TRBD1 (7 bases). The CDR3 is 16 residues long. The V and J ends lost 4 bases and 1 base respectively, with 16 bases between them. CDR1 and CDR2 (germline): SGHRS, YFSETQ. CDR3 DNA: TGCGCCAGCAGCGCGGGACAGTCCGCTGGCACAGATACGCAGTATTTT. Its translation is CASSAGQSAGTDTQYF.

The chain has TRBV20-1 and TRBJ2-7, with D maybe TRBD2 (5 bases). The germline V gene encodes CDR1 DFQATT and CDR2 SNEGSKA (reference sequence). The CDR3 is 13 residues long. Trimming stripped 3 bases from V and 3 bases from J, with 12 bases between. CDR3 sequence reads: CSARLSGLYEQYF. The CDR3 coding sequence is TGCAGTGCTAGGTTGTCAGGACTCTACGAGCAGTACTTC.

The chain links TRBV12-5 to TRBJ2-7, with TRBD2 matching over 8 bases. Germline trimming cut 5 bases from V and 3 bases from J; bases unmatched to any gene: 6. The germline CDR1 and CDR2 sequences are LGHNT and FRNRAP. The CDR3 is 14 amino acids. The CDR3 region is CASGPGTRGYEQYF. The DNA of the CDR3 is TGTGCTAGTGGTCCCGGGACTAGGGGCTACGAGCAGTACTTC.

This sequence joins TRBV7-2 and TRBJ2-3, with TRBD2 matching over 10 bases. This CDR3 contains 16 residues. The ends lost 5 bases at V and 7 bases at J; junction bases unmatched: 12. Looked up from germline, CDR1 is SGHTA and CDR2 is FQGNSA. As DNA, the CDR3 is TGTGCCAGCAGCACCGCTAGCGGGGGCCTCGGGTATACGCAGTATTTT. This codes for CASSTASGGLGYTQYF.

V and J are TRBV6-5 and TRBJ2-3; 7 nucleotides align to TRBD2. CDR1 is MNHEY, CDR2 SVGAGI, per germline. The CDR3 length is 15 residues. V lost 0 bases to trimming and J lost 6 bases; unmatched junction nucleotides: 6. The CDR3 sequence is CASSYSSNGRDTQYF. The CDR3 coding sequence is TGTGCCAGCAGTTACTCAAGCAACGGGAGGGATACGCAGTATTTT.

J is TRBJ1-6 and V is TRBV18; 7 nucleotides line up with TRBD1. The germline gives CDR1 KGHSH, CDR2 LQKENI. The CDR3 contains 13 residues. The junction had 2 bases not matched to a gene; V was cut back by 4 bases and J by 8 bases. CDR3 loop: CASSRQGDSPLHF. For the CDR3, the DNA is TGTGCCAGCTCACGACAGGGTGATTCACCCCTCCACTTT.

V gene TRBV9 combines with J gene TRBJ2-1; 11 bases match TRBD2. The CDR3 is made up of 15 amino acids. Germline CDR1 and CDR2: SGDLS and YYNGEE. With 4 bases clipped from V and 5 bases from J, the junction kept 5 bases outside the gene matches. The CDR3 DNA reads TGTGCCAGCAGCCCAAGTAGCGGGAGGGACAATGAGCAGTTCTTC. Protein: CASSPSSGRDNEQFF.

The chain recombines TRBV2 with TRBJ2-1, with 7 bases identical to TRBD2. CDR1 is SNHLY, CDR2 FYNNEI, per germline. The CDR3 is made up of 16 amino acids. The junction had 11 bases not matched to a gene; V was cut back by 6 bases and J by 3 bases. The CDR3: CASSPTSREVYNEQFF. The CDR3 nucleotides are TGTGCCAGCAGCCCCACCTCACGGGAGGTCTACAATGAGCAGTTCTTC.

The rearrangement joins TRBV5-5 to TRBJ2-7, with a weak D call TRBD1 (6 bases). The ends were cut back, 4 bases at V and 7 bases at J, with 21 bases in the middle. Germline CDR1 and CDR2: SGHKS and YYEKEE (reference sequence). This CDR3 has 15 residues. In DNA form, the CDR3 reads TGTGCCAGCAGCCCCAGCCTCCCGGGACACCAAGAGCAGTACTTC. Protein: CASSPSLPGHQEQYF.

This rearrangement joins TRBV6-6 to TRBJ2-2, with TRBD2 matching over 9 bases. The CDR3 is 16 residues long. The J segment lost 5 bases and the V segment lost 6 bases, leaving 10 bases of the junction unmatched. Germline V gene lookup returns CDR1 MNHNY and CDR2 SVGAGI (reference sequence). The CDR3 DNA reads as TGTGCCAGCAGACGTGAAGGGACTAGCCTTACCGGGGAGCTGTTTTTT. Its translation is CASRREGTSLTGELFF.

The rearrangement links TRBV12-3 or TRBV12-4 to TRBJ2-3; 8 nucleotides match TRBD2. The V gene end was trimmed by 1 base and the J gene end by 3 bases; junction bases not matched to a gene: 6. This CDR3 region has 16 residues. The CDR3 sequence is CASSLGTSWRTDTQYF. The CDR3 nucleotides read TGTGCCAGCAGTTTAGGGACTAGCTGGAGAACAGATACGCAGTATTTT.

This clonotype showed up many times. The chain couples TRBV12-3 or TRBV12-4 to TRBJ2-7; the D gene could be TRBD1 or TRBD2 (6 bases each). V lost 6 bases and J 1 base, leaving 13 bases between the germline ends. This CDR3 spans 14 amino acids. As DNA, the CDR3 is TGTGCCAGCAGCCTAGGGGGAGGATCCTACGAGCAGTACTTC. This sequence encodes CASSLGGGSYEQYF.

The gene calls are TRBV10-3 and TRBJ2-5; 8 positions match TRBD2. CDR3 length equals 15 residues. V shed 6 bases, J shed 2 bases, and the junction held 8 bases outside the gene matches. Germline V CDR1 and CDR2: ENHRY, SYGVKD. This chain's CDR3 is CAISEAGAGQETQYF. The CDR3 nucleotides read TGTGCCATCAGCGAAGCGGGAGCGGGGCAAGAGACCCAGTACTTC.

The V call is TRBV4-2, the J call TRBJ1-1; 12 nucleotides match TRBD1. The length of the CDR3 is 15 residues. Germline V gene lookup returns CDR1 LGHNA and CDR2 YNFKEQ. Trimming cost V 4 bases and J 4 bases; bases outside gene matches: 4. CDR3 region: CASSPGQGARTEAFF. The CDR3 coding sequence is TGTGCCAGCAGCCCGGGACAGGGGGCGCGCACTGAAGCTTTCTTT.

V is TRBV7-2 and J is TRBJ2-5, with TRBD2 matching over 9 bases. J was trimmed by 5 bases and V by 3 bases; bases with no gene match: 4. This CDR3 contains 14 residues. From germline, CDR1 is SGHTA and CDR2 FQGNSA. The CDR3 spells CASSLGLASETQYF. In DNA form, the CDR3 reads TGTGCCAGCAGCTTGGGACTAGCATCCGAGACCCAGTACTTC.

This chain connects TRBV20-1 to TRBJ1-2; possible D gene TRBD1, 5 bases. The CDR3 sequence is 13 residues long. V was cut by 0 bases and J by 5 bases, with 10 bases left in between. Per the germline V gene, CDR1 is DFQATT and CDR2 is SNEGSKA (reference sequence). CDR3 nucleotides: TGCAGTGCTAGAGACTACGACAGTTATGGCTACACCTTC. This gives the protein CSARDYDSYGYTF.

This clonotype was seen only a few times. V usage is TRBV12-3 or TRBV12-4 and J usage is TRBJ2-1, with 7 positions matching TRBD2. The length of the CDR3 is 16 residues. V lost 6 bases and J lost 2; bases outside the gene matches: 10. The CDR3 bases are TGTGCCAGCAGCACAGGCTACGGGGGGACCTACAATGAGCAGTTCTTC. This sequence encodes CASSTGYGGTYNEQFF.

The chain carries TRBV4-3 and TRBJ1-1, with 9 bases aligning to TRBD1. The V gene end was trimmed by 3 bases and the J gene end by 6 bases; junction bases not matched to a gene: 5. Germline assignment: CDR1 LGHNA and CDR2 YSLEER. The CDR3 covers 14 residues. This chain's CDR3 is CASSHITGGSEAFF. CDR3 nucleotides: TGCGCCAGCAGCCATATCACAGGGGGCTCTGAAGCTTTCTTT.

This rearrangement joins TRBV18 to TRBJ1-1; the D gene is possibly TRBD1 (5 bases). CDR3 size: 15 residues. Germline V gives CDR1 KGHSH, CDR2 LQKENI. The germline V and J ends were trimmed by 6 bases and 5 bases, with 19 bases remaining between them. CDR3 nucleotides: TGTGCCAGCTCTACCGGCTGGGGCGGGGGGACTGAAGCTTTCTTT. Translation: CASSTGWGGGTEAFF.

This chain links TRBV11-3 with TRBJ2-5, with 13 bases lining up with TRBD2. In germline, CDR1 is SGHNT, CDR2 YENEEA. V lost 7 bases, J lost 4 bases, and 9 bases stayed unmatched. The CDR3 length is 16 residues. Here the CDR3 reads CASTMGLAGMGETQYF. The DNA of the CDR3 is TGTGCCAGCACCATGGGACTAGCGGGAATGGGAGAGACCCAGTACTTC.

This sequence joins TRBV5-1 and TRBJ2-2; 9 bases are a match to TRBD1. The CDR3 sequence is 15 residues long. Losses at the gene ends were 4 bases for V and 2 bases for J; bases not matched to a gene: 3. Germline CDR1 reads SGHRS; CDR2 reads YFSETQ. As DNA, the CDR3 is TGCGCCAGCAGCGCGGGACAGGGAAACACCGGGGAGCTGTTTTTT. Encoded protein: CASSAGQGNTGELFF.